These 8 T cell receptor beta chains came from one sample sequenced in a study of shared clonotypes between healthy human individuals. Terminally differentiated effector memory CD45RA+ cells were excluded from the naive CD8 cells, which were CD45RO-negative and positively selected for CCR7. Clones were sequenced by immunoSEQ multiplex PCR, and TCRdb holds only the in-frame ones, with some missing. The sample records some 2,000,000 clones, about 95% being singletons. The sequencing input was naive CD8+ T cells sorted from blood. These receptors all come from a man aged 18 to 35 in good health.

CDR3 protein: CASSLGLAGGYTQYF. As DNA, the CDR3 is TGTGCCAGCAGCTTGGGACTAGCGGGGGGATATACGCAGTATTTT. This chain connects TRBV5-6 to TRBJ2-3; 13 bases match TRBD2. Germline V lookup: CDR1 SGHDT, CDR2 YYEEEE. V lost 0 bases and J lost 7; bases outside the gene matches: 2. This CDR3 has 15 amino acids.

Regarding this clone: Distinct nucleotide sequences in the sample also encode this CDR3. The V call is TRBV28, the J call TRBJ1-4, with 9 bases that match TRBD1. Germline CDR1 and CDR2: MDHEN and SYDVKM. With 5 bases clipped from V and 6 bases from J, the junction kept 4 bases outside the gene matches. The CDR3 is made up of 14 amino acids. In DNA, the CDR3 is TGTGCCAGCAGTCAGACAGGGGGGGATGAAAAACTGTTTTTT. This translates into CASSQTGGDEKLFF.

V and J are TRBV18 and TRBJ1-2, with 8 bases fitting TRBD1. Unmatched junction bases numbered 15, after V lost 2 bases and J lost 7 bases. CDR3 length: 17 residues. Germline V gene lookup returns CDR1 KGHSH and CDR2 LQKENI. Written as DNA, the CDR3 is TGTGCCAGCTCACCATGGGGACAGGACCCCCCGAGAGGTGGCTACACCTTC. This translates into CASSPWGQDPPRGGYTF.

This clone has only one observation. The gene calls are TRBV28 and TRBJ1-2; 9 bases match TRBD1. CDR3 length: 14 residues. Trimming removed 3 bases from V and 8 bases from J; junction bases left unmatched: 7. Germline assignment: CDR1 MDHEN and CDR2 SYDVKM. Here the CDR3 DNA reads TGTGCCAGCAGTTTCTATGGGACAGGGTGGGGCTACACCTTC. Translated, it gives CASSFYGTGWGYTF.

The chain uses TRBV27 and TRBJ2-7, with D unclear. Trimming shortened V by 0 bases and J by 5 bases, and 8 bases separated the two germline ends. The CDR3 covers 13 residues. In germline, CDR1 is MNHEY, CDR2 SMNVEV (reference sequence). The chain's CDR3 is CASSLSLTHEQYF. The CDR3 DNA reads as TGTGCCAGCAGTTTATCTCTCACCCACGAGCAGTACTTC.

This clone was detected once. The rearrangement links TRBV9 to TRBJ2-7, with D possibly TRBD1 on 8 matching bases. The germline V and J ends were trimmed by 3 bases and 12 bases, with 22 bases remaining between them. The CDR3 is 14 amino acids. Per the germline V gene, CDR1 is SGDLS and CDR2 is YYNGEE. In nucleotides, the CDR3 is TGTGCCAGCAGCGCACCAGGGGGCGGGAGATCAATGTACTTC. Translation gives CASSAPGGGRSMYF. The variable domain in full, with the rest retrieved from reference TRBV9 and TRBJ2-7, is DSGVTQTPKHLITATGQRVTLRCSPRSGDLSVYWYQQSLDQGLQFLIQYYNGEERAKGNILERFSAQQFPDLHSELNLSSLELGDSALYFCASSAPGGGRSMYFGPGTRLTVT.

A note on this clone: Other DNA sequences of this sample code for an identical CDR3. The V gene is TRBV9, the J gene TRBJ2-1; 8 bases fit TRBD2. CDR1 is SGDLS and CDR2 is YYNGEE in the germline V gene. This CDR3 has 15 amino acids. V dropped 2 bases and J dropped 0; count of bases not matched to a gene: 1. CDR3 region: CASSVSGSSYNEQFF. As DNA, the CDR3 is TGTGCCAGCAGCGTCAGCGGGAGCTCCTACAATGAGCAGTTCTTC.

This sequence joins TRBV15 and TRBJ2-1; D might be TRBD2 (6 bases). This CDR3 has 17 amino acids. Per the germline V gene, CDR1 is LNHNV and CDR2 is YYDKDF (reference sequence). The ends were cut back, 0 bases at V and 8 bases at J, with 20 bases in the middle. The CDR3 loop is CATSREVAVGTSHEQFF. The CDR3 DNA sequence: TGTGCCACCAGCAGAGAGGTAGCGGTAGGAACTAGCCATGAGCAGTTCTTC.